This T cell receptor beta chain was identified during a study of blood T cell repertoires in COVID-19. Authors' data handling: Estimation of nucleated cell counts was performed using reference gene primer amplification. Data came from immunoSEQ multiplex PCR; TCRdb stores just in-frame clones and leaves some out. D and trimming were read from the DNA, whereas the V and J calls and clone size are those reported in that table. Of about 140,000 clones listed, about 83% are singletons. V shed 2 bases and J shed 10 bases, with 15 bases lying between them. Germline CDR1 and CDR2: SGHRS and YFSETQ. The CDR3 contains 13 residues.

Material for sequencing was peripheral blood. The chain links TRBV5-1 to TRBJ1-2; D unclear. This receptor was identified in a man aged 45 to 65 with acute or convalescent COVID-19. The CDR3 spells CASSFAPPRDYTF. The CDR3 DNA reads as TGCGCCAGCAGCTTTGCCCCGCCTCGGGACTACACCTTC.